The 16 T cell receptor beta chains below all came from one sample that was sequenced in a study of human T cells and chemical hapten exposure. The time point denotes: healthy volunteer bleed at 2 weeks. Extraction of total RNA was performed on unfractionated whole blood. TCRdb reanalysed the RACE reads using MiXCR and keeps one entry per CDR3 protein. The table shows about 130,000 distinct CDR3 sequences, with more than 7.5% occurring only once. Specimen: whole blood. Receptors originate from a male donor in good health. Some clones in this sample may be carry-over from other donors' samples.

This rearrangement joins TRBV29-1 to TRBJ1-2; D not certain. This CDR3 is 10 amino acids long. Germline assignment: CDR1 SQVTM and CDR2 ANQGSEA. V was cut by 8 bases and J by 6 bases, with 10 bases left in between. CDR3 sequence reads: CSLGEDGYTF. CDR3 sequence (DNA): TGCAGCTTAGGTGAGGATGGCTACACCTTC.

The V and J genes are TRBV6-2 or TRBV6-3 and TRBJ2-5, with 11 nucleotides matching TRBD2. Germline V gene lookup returns CDR1 MNHEY and CDR2 SVGEGT. Trimming removed 3 bases from V and 7 bases from J; junction bases left unmatched: 7. CDR3 size: 15 residues. Here the CDR3 reads CASSYTSGGIATQYF. CDR3 bases: TGTGCCAGCAGTTATACTAGCGGGGGTATAGCGACCCAGTACTTC.

This chain links TRBV6-5 with TRBJ2-5, with 9 bases that match TRBD1. The CDR3 is made up of 15 amino acids. Germline V gives CDR1 MNHEY, CDR2 SVGAGI. Germline trimming cut 7 bases from V and 5 bases from J; bases unmatched to any gene: 11. CDR3 in DNA: TGTGCCAGCAACCCCTTGGGACAGGGTTCGGAGACCCAGTACTTC. It translates to CASNPLGQGSETQYF.

A few counts support this clonotype. The rearrangement joins TRBV27 to TRBJ2-7; 9 bases are a match to TRBD1. Trimming took 2 bases from V and 3 from J; bases not matched to a gene: 11. The CDR3 totals 17 residues. From germline, CDR1 is MNHEY and CDR2 SMNVEV (reference sequence). This CDR3 is CASSLRSGDRAGYEQYF. CDR3 DNA sequence: TGTGCCAGCAGTTTAAGGTCCGGGGACAGGGCTGGCTACGAGCAGTACTTC.

This clonotype was recorded a few times. The gene calls are TRBV5-1 and TRBJ2-7, with 7 bases matching TRBD2. The junction had 10 bases not matched to a gene; V was cut back by 4 bases and J by 0 bases. The germline gives CDR1 SGHRS, CDR2 YFSETQ. The CDR3 extends over 16 amino acids. In DNA, the CDR3 is TGCGCCAGCAGCGGGGGGGGGTTAGCAGGCTCCTACGAGCAGTACTTC. This translates into CASSGGGLAGSYEQYF.

This chain connects TRBV20-1 to TRBJ1-5; 7 bases fit TRBD1. V shed 6 bases, J shed 7 bases, and the junction held 6 bases outside the gene matches. Germline V gene sequence: CDR1 DFQATT, CDR2 SNEGSKA (reference sequence). The CDR3 is 12 amino acids. The CDR3 DNA sequence: TGCAGTGCGGCGGACAGGTACCAGCCCCAGCATTTT. Translating gives CSAADRYQPQHF.

The chain joins TRBV5-6 to TRBJ1-5, with 8 positions matching TRBD1. The CDR3 has 16 amino acids. The V gene's germline CDR1 is SGHDT and CDR2 YYEEEE. V lost 3 bases to trimming and J lost 0 bases; unmatched junction nucleotides: 5. For the CDR3, the DNA is TGTGCCAGCAGCTCGACCGGACAGGGTAGCAATCAGCCCCAGCATTTT. It specifies CASSSTGQGSNQPQHF.

This clonotype was seen at least ten times. This rearrangement joins TRBV10-3 to TRBJ2-7, with 7 bases matching TRBD1. With 3 bases clipped from V and 0 bases from J, the junction kept 14 bases outside the gene matches. The CDR3 spans 18 residues. Germline CDR1 and CDR2: ENHRY and SYGVKD. CDR3 bases: TGTGCCATCAGTGACCCGCGACAGGGCTCAGGAAGCTCCTACGAGCAGTACTTC. Amino acid sequence: CAISDPRQGSGSSYEQYF.

This clonotype has a handful of counts. V is TRBV10-3 and J is TRBJ2-3; D uncertain. CDR1 and CDR2 from the germline V gene are ENHRY and SYGVKD. V lost 0 bases and J 6 bases, leaving 10 bases between the germline ends. CDR3 size: 14 residues. CDR3 sequence reads: CAISESVSLDTQYF. The CDR3 DNA sequence: TGTGCCATCAGTGAGTCTGTATCCCTGGATACGCAGTATTTT.

This clonotype was found many times. The chain recombines TRBV20-1 with TRBJ1-4, with a weak D call TRBD1 (5 bases). Looked up from germline, CDR1 is DFQATT and CDR2 is SNEGSKA (reference sequence). The V end was cut by 3 bases, the J end by 8 bases, with 16 bases between. This CDR3 contains 14 residues. DNA of the CDR3: TGCAGTGCTAGTCTTGGGCAGGGCCAAGAAAAACTGTTTTTT. Translated: CSASLGQGQEKLFF.

This clonotype was detected a few times. This chain uses TRBV20-1 with TRBJ2-5, with TRBD2 matching over 9 bases. The germline gives CDR1 DFQATT, CDR2 SNEGSKA (reference sequence). The CDR3 has 11 amino acids. As DNA, the CDR3 is TGCACCATAGCGGGAGCAGAGACCCAGTACTTC. This gives the protein CTIAGAETQYF.

This clonotype was observed a handful of times. The V gene is TRBV4-3, the J gene TRBJ2-7, with TRBD1 matching 8 bases. The CDR3 covers 14 residues. V lost 4 bases and J lost 2; bases outside the gene matches: 4. Germline V gives CDR1 LGHNA, CDR2 YSLEER. In nucleotides, the CDR3 is TGCGCCAGCAGCCGCGACAGGGGTCCCTACGAGCAGTACTTC. Protein: CASSRDRGPYEQYF.

This clonotype has only a few counts. The genes are TRBV2 and TRBJ2-7; D is unresolved. Germline CDR1 and CDR2: SNHLY and FYNNEI. The CDR3 covers 12 residues. The ends were cut back, 6 bases at V and 4 bases at J, with 10 bases in the middle. The CDR3 reads CASSKREYEQYF. The CDR3 nucleotides are TGTGCCAGCAGCAAAAGGGAATACGAGCAGTACTTC.

This chain links TRBV27 with TRBJ2-3, with TRBD2 matching 12 bases. There are 15 residues in the CDR3. Trimming at V came to 5 bases and at J to 4 bases, leaving 4 bases not matched to a gene. Germline CDR1 is MNHEY and CDR2 is SMNVEV (reference sequence). Here the CDR3 DNA reads TGTGCCAGCAGTCCCGGACTAGCGGGGCCAGATACGCAGTATTTT. Protein sequence: CASSPGLAGPDTQYF.

The rearrangement uses TRBV16 and TRBJ1-1; D not certain. Germline V gives CDR1 KGHSY, CDR2 FQNENV. Trimming took off 7 bases at V and 6 bases at J, with 24 bases between the two ends. CDR3 size: 16 residues. The CDR3 spells CASKPISWGDPPEAFF. The CDR3 DNA follows: TGTGCCAGCAAGCCAATCAGTTGGGGAGACCCCCCTGAAGCTTTCTTT.

This chain joins TRBV12-3 or TRBV12-4 and TRBJ1-2; 8 bases map to TRBD1. V trimming: 5 bases; J trimming: 6 bases; junction bases outside the gene matches: 5. The CDR3 covers 13 residues. CDR3 protein: CASSLDRDNGYTF. The CDR3 DNA reads as TGTGCCAGCAGTCTGGACAGGGACAATGGCTACACCTTC.